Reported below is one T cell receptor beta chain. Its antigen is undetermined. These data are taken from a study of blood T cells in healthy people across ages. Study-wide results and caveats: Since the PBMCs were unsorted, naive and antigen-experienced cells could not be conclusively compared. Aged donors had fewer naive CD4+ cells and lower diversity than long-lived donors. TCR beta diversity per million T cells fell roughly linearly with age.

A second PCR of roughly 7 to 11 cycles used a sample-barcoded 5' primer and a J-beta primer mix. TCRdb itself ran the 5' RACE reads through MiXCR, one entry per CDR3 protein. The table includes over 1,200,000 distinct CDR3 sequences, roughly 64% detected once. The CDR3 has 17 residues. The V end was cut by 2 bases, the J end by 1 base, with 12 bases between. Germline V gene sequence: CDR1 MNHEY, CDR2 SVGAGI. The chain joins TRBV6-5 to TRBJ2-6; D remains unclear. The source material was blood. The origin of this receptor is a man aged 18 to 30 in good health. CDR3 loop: CASSYVPVTSGANVLTF. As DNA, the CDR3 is TGTGCCAGCAGTTACGTACCCGTCACATCTGGGGCCAACGTCCTGACTTTC.